These 15 T cell receptor beta chains were sequenced from one sample in a study of blood T cell repertoires in COVID-19. Using immunoSEQ multiplex PCR, the repertoire was profiled, and TCRdb retains in-frame clones only, with some absent. The data show fewer than 200,000 clones, roughly 70% seen once. Sequences were obtained from peripheral blood. The receptors stem from a woman aged 80 or over with acute or convalescent COVID-19.

The chain uses TRBV25-1 and TRBJ1-6; D gene unclear. The ends were cut back, 3 bases at V and 7 bases at J, with 10 bases in the middle. CDR1 MGHDK and CDR2 SYGVNS come from the germline V gene. The CDR3 runs 14 residues. CDR3 amino acids: CASSDPTGNSPLHF. Here the CDR3 DNA reads TGTGCCAGCAGTGACCCGACTGGCAATTCACCCCTCCACTTT.

J is TRBJ2-7 and V is TRBV3-1 (or the pseudogene TRBV3-2), with D unclear. The CDR3 loop spans 14 amino acids. V lost 4 bases and J 2 bases, leaving 12 bases between the germline ends. The germline CDR1 and CDR2 sequences are LGHDT and YNNKEL (reference sequence). CDR3 sequence: CASSRDSKPYEQYF. The CDR3 DNA sequence: TGTGCCAGCAGCCGCGATTCGAAACCCTACGAGCAGTACTTC.

CDR3 bases: TGTGCCAGCAGTGACCGGACAGGGTCGGGCAATCAGCCCCAGCATTTT. Translating it yields CASSDRTGSGNQPQHF. This chain connects TRBV6-1 to TRBJ1-5; TRBD1 agrees at 8 bases. CDR1 is MNHNS, CDR2 SASEGT, per germline. The CDR3 runs 16 residues. V shed 3 bases, J shed 2 bases, and the junction held 6 bases outside the gene matches.

The V call is TRBV3-1 (or the pseudogene TRBV3-2), the J call TRBJ1-1; 8 bases are a match to TRBD1. This CDR3 is built from 18 residues. Germline CDR1 is LGHDT and CDR2 is YNNKEL (reference sequence). V was clipped by 3 bases and J by 0 bases; unmatched bases: 12. CDR3 coding DNA: TGTGCCAGCAGCCACTCAAGGCAGGCAGGGGGCATGAACACTGAAGCTTTCTTT. This translates into CASSHSRQAGGMNTEAFF.

This chain connects TRBV19 to TRBJ1-6; maybe TRBD1 (5 bases). CDR1 is LNHDA, CDR2 SQIVND, per germline (reference sequence). This CDR3 has 15 residues. V lost 6 bases, J lost 4 bases, and 13 bases lay in between. The CDR3 DNA follows: TGTGCCAGTAGGCCAACAGGAGTATATAATTCACCCCTCCACTTT. It translates to CASRPTGVYNSPLHF.

The chain links TRBV5-1 to TRBJ1-4; TRBD1 might be the D (5 bases). Trimming took off 1 base at V and 8 bases at J, with 12 bases between the two ends. Germline loops: CDR1 SGHRS, CDR2 YFSETQ. This CDR3 contains 14 residues. This CDR3 is CASSLLGPGEKLFF. The CDR3 DNA reads TGCGCCAGCAGCTTGCTGGGGCCCGGGGAAAAACTGTTTTTT.

This rearrangement joins TRBV18 to TRBJ1-4, with TRBD1 as a possible D gene (6 bases). The CDR3 has 19 amino acids. Germline lookup yields CDR1 KGHSH and CDR2 LQKENI. Trimming took 1 base from V and 0 from J, leaving 18 bases between them. The CDR3 sequence is CASSPLYRTEGTTNEKLFF. In nucleotides, the CDR3 is TGTGCCAGCTCACCACTCTACCGGACAGAAGGTACAACTAATGAAAAACTGTTTTTT.

The chain is built from TRBV18 and TRBJ1-1; TRBD1 aligns across 7 bases. Germline CDR1 KGHSH, CDR2 LQKENI. V was clipped by 3 bases and J by 9 bases; unmatched bases: 7. There are 13 residues in the CDR3. The CDR3 sequence: CASSPIDREKAFF. The CDR3 nucleotides are TGTGCCAGCTCACCTATCGACAGGGAAAAAGCTTTCTTT. Looking up the rest from reference TRBV18 and TRBJ1-1 gives the full variable domain: NAGVMQNPRHLVRRRGQEARLRCSPMKGHSHVYWYRQLPEEGLKFMVYLQKENIIDESGMPKERFSAEFPKEGPSILRIQQVVRGDSAAYFCASSPIDREKAFFGQGTRLTVV.

The gene calls are TRBV28 and TRBJ1-2, with D maybe TRBD1 (5 bases). CDR1 is MDHEN and CDR2 is SYDVKM in the germline V gene. V lost 1 base to trimming and J lost 6 bases, with 9 bases between them. CDR3 size: 13 residues. This chain's CDR3 is CASSLLRGDGYTF. CDR3 coding DNA: TGTGCCAGCAGTTTATTACGGGGGGATGGCTACACCTTC.

The genes are TRBV9 and TRBJ1-3, with D hard to call. V lost 4 bases, J lost 0 bases, and 14 bases lay in between. Per the germline V gene, CDR1 is SGDLS and CDR2 is YYNGEE. The CDR3 is made up of 16 amino acids. The CDR3 bases are TGTGCCAGCAGCCCTCACAGCGGAACCTCTGGAAACACCATATATTTT. Its protein is CASSPHSGTSGNTIYF. Filled out from reference TRBV9 and TRBJ1-3, the complete variable domain reads DSGVTQTPKHLITATGQRVTLRCSPRSGDLSVYWYQQSLDQGLQFLIQYYNGEERAKGNILERFSAQQFPDLHSELNLSSLELGDSALYFCASSPHSGTSGNTIYFGEGSWLTVV.

J is TRBJ2-3 and V is TRBV7-8; 7 bases align to TRBD1. This CDR3 is built from 13 residues. Germline CDR1 is SGHVS and CDR2 is FQNEAQ. The V segment lost 8 bases and the J segment 3 bases; nucleotides outside the gene matches: 5. The CDR3 is CASLDRVTDTQYF. The CDR3 DNA sequence: TGTGCCAGCCTCGACAGGGTGACAGATACGCAGTATTTT.

This chain links TRBV7-9 with TRBJ1-6; D perhaps matches TRBD1 (6 bases). Trimming took 7 bases from V and 5 from J, leaving 9 bases between them. Looked up from germline, CDR1 is SEHNR and CDR2 is FQNEAQ (reference sequence). This CDR3 contains 13 residues. CDR3 in amino acids: CASTGQDNSPLHF. The CDR3 DNA sequence: TGTGCCAGCACGGGACAAGATAATTCACCCCTCCACTTT.

The chain joins TRBV3-1 (or the pseudogene TRBV3-2) to TRBJ2-3; 14 bases are shared with TRBD2. With V trimmed by 8 bases and J by 9 bases, 10 bases remained unmatched. CDR3 length: 15 amino acids. CDR1 and CDR2 from the germline V gene are LGHDT and YNNKEL (reference sequence). CDR3 DNA: TGTGCCAGCGGACCGGGACTAGCGGGAGAAAGGACGCAGTATTTT. As protein: CASGPGLAGERTQYF.

This clone showed up just a few times. This chain connects TRBV7-6 to TRBJ1-1; the D is unclear. The CDR3 contains 11 residues. V was pared by 3 bases and J by 11 bases, with 10 bases between. The V gene's germline CDR1 is SGHVS and CDR2 FNYEAQ. CDR3 nucleotides: TGTGCCAGCAGCTTCCGGGTCGAGGCTTTCTTT. Translating it yields CASSFRVEAFF. Together with reference TRBV7-6 and TRBJ1-1, the CDR3 gives the full variable domain: GAGVSQSPRYKVTKRGQDVALRCDPISGHVSLYWYRQALGQGPEFLTYFNYEAQQDKSGLPNDRFSAERPEGSISTLTIQRTEQRDSAMYRCASSFRVEAFFGQGTRLTVV.

The chain is built from TRBV5-4 and TRBJ2-1; 9 bases map to TRBD1. The CDR3 is made up of 16 amino acids. The germline CDR1 and CDR2 sequences are SGHNT and YYREEE (reference sequence). V shed 3 bases and J 15 bases; nucleotides not matched to a gene: 19. CDR3 amino acids: CASSSGGGQGIPQGFF. For the CDR3, the DNA is TGTGCCAGCAGCTCCGGCGGGGGACAGGGTATACCCCAGGGGTTCTTC.